Shown below are 4 T cell receptor beta chains from a single sample sequenced in a study of OX40 agonist ivuxolimab in advanced cancers. Some clones are missing from TCRdb's copy, which holds only in-frame ones; the method was immunoSEQ multiplex PCR. Of under 70,000 clones listed, around 89% are singletons. Sequencing used CD4+ or CD8+ T cells sorted from blood, obtained in a trial of the OX40 agonist ivuxolimab. The receptors were sampled from an adult with an advanced solid tumor such as melanoma, head and neck, liver or kidney cancer.

The V gene is TRBV11-2, the J gene TRBJ2-3, with 8 bases lining up with TRBD2. Germline V CDR1 and CDR2: SGHAT, FQNNGV. The CDR3 consists of 15 residues. V was clipped by 1 base and J by 4 bases; unmatched bases: 4. The CDR3 is CASSLGGGRADTQYF. CDR3 sequence (DNA): TGTGCCAGCAGCTTAGGCGGGGGGAGGGCAGATACGCAGTATTTT.

This clone has just one count. This chain links TRBV6-1 with TRBJ2-7; 7 bases align to TRBD1. The CDR3 runs 18 residues. J gave up 2 bases and V 4 bases, and 17 bases lay outside the gene matches. Per the germline V gene, CDR1 is MNHNS and CDR2 is SASEGT. The CDR3 here is CASSGHLGDRESPYEQYF. CDR3 nucleotide sequence: TGTGCCAGCAGTGGACACCTTGGAGACAGGGAATCCCCCTACGAGCAGTACTTC.

The rearrangement uses TRBV30 and TRBJ2-3; 12 nucleotides align to TRBD1. Losses at the gene ends were 4 bases for V and 0 bases for J; bases not matched to a gene: 5. From germline, CDR1 is GTSNPN and CDR2 SVGIG (reference sequence). This CDR3 has 16 residues. CDR3 residues: CAWTRGQGASTDTQYF. CDR3 coding DNA: TGTGCCTGGACCCGGGGACAGGGGGCTAGCACAGATACGCAGTATTTT.

The rearrangement uses TRBV6-1 and TRBJ2-7; 14 bases line up with TRBD2. The ends lost 0 bases at V and 4 bases at J; junction bases unmatched: 2. The CDR3 has 16 residues. CDR1 and CDR2 from the germline V gene are MNHNS and SASEGT. The chain's CDR3 is CASSEAGTSGRYEQYF. The CDR3 region has the DNA TGTGCCAGCAGTGAAGCAGGGACTAGCGGGAGATACGAGCAGTACTTC.